Listed below are T cell receptor beta chains from one sample, sequenced in a study of blood T cell repertoires in COVID-19. Profiled with immunoSEQ multiplex PCR; TCRdb holds only in-frame clones, not every one. The sample shows 400,000 or so clones, roughly nine tenths of them seen only once. The sample consisted of PBMCs or T cells enriched from blood (not recorded which). The receptors come from a man aged 25 to 45 who had recovered from COVID-19. The CDR3 runs from the conserved cysteine through the conserved F or W. The order of the fields is V gene, D gene, clone size, J gene, CDR3 protein, CDR3 DNA. The D gene is left open where the match is weak. Some rows have no size entry. The others give once, few or many, or a class for an expanded clone.

V gene: TRBV28
D gene: NA
clone size: NA
J gene: TRBJ1-4
CDR3 protein: CASSFGRGGEEKLFF
CDR3 DNA: TGTGCCAGCAGTTTTGGGAGGGGTGGAGAAGAAAAACTGTTTTTT

V gene: TRBV2
D gene: NA
clone size: NA
J gene: TRBJ2-5
CDR3 protein: CASSEGGETQYF
CDR3 DNA: TGTGCCAGCAGTGAGGGGGGAGAGACCCAGTACTTC

V gene: TRBV7-6
D gene: NA
clone size: NA
J gene: TRBJ1-1
CDR3 protein: CASSSPTENTEAFF
CDR3 DNA: TGTGCCAGCAGCTCACCGACAGAGAACACTGAAGCTTTCTTT

V gene: TRBV7-9
D gene: TRBD1
clone size: NA
J gene: TRBJ1-4
CDR3 protein: CASSLGDRVEEKLFF
CDR3 DNA: TGTGCCAGCAGCTTAGGCGACAGGGTGGAGGAAAAACTGTTTTTT

V gene: TRBV19
D gene: NA
clone size: once
J gene: TRBJ2-5
CDR3 protein: CASSIVLHMETQYF
CDR3 DNA: TGTGCCAGTAGTATAGTCTTGCACATGGAGACCCAGTACTTC

V gene: TRBV24-1
D gene: TRBD2
clone size: NA
J gene: TRBJ2-1
CDR3 protein: CATSASGRATSYNEQFF
CDR3 DNA: TGTGCCACCAGTGCTAGCGGGAGGGCCACCTCCTACAATGAGCAGTTCTTC

V gene: TRBV29-1
D gene: TRBD2
clone size: once
J gene: TRBJ2-1
CDR3 protein: CSVEMGGDEQFF
CDR3 DNA: TGCAGCGTTGAAATGGGGGGGGATGAGCAGTTCTTC

V gene: TRBV9
D gene: TRBD2
clone size: NA
J gene: TRBJ2-1
CDR3 protein: CASSVVGGGTYNEQFF
CDR3 DNA: TGTGCCAGCAGCGTAGTGGGGGGAGGGACTTACAATGAGCAGTTCTTC

V gene: TRBV5-8
D gene: NA
clone size: NA
J gene: TRBJ1-1
CDR3 protein: CASLFRTGTNTEAFF
CDR3 DNA: TGTGCCAGCTTGTTCCGAACAGGAACTAACACTGAAGCTTTCTTT

V gene: TRBV19
D gene: TRBD2
clone size: NA
J gene: TRBJ2-1
CDR3 protein: CASSILASGKNEQFF
CDR3 DNA: TGTGCCAGTAGTATTTTGGCTAGCGGGAAGAATGAGCAGTTCTTC

V gene: TRBV13
D gene: NA
clone size: NA
J gene: TRBJ2-7
CDR3 protein: CASSLVRLGGSYEQYF
CDR3 DNA: TGTGCCAGCAGCTTAGTGAGGCTAGGAGGTTCCTACGAGCAGTACTTC

V gene: TRBV24-1
D gene: NA
clone size: NA
J gene: TRBJ1-2
CDR3 protein: CATSDDDKSYGYTF
CDR3 DNA: TGTGCCACCAGTGATGATGACAAGAGCTATGGCTACACCTTC

V gene: TRBV30
D gene: NA
clone size: NA
J gene: TRBJ1-5
CDR3 protein: CAWSVPGGQPQHF
CDR3 DNA: TGTGCCTGGAGTGTGCCAGGAGGCCAGCCCCAGCATTTT

V gene: TRBV9
D gene: NA
clone size: NA
J gene: TRBJ2-5
CDR3 protein: CASSVLGLRQETQYF
CDR3 DNA: TGTGCCAGCAGCGTGCTCGGTTTGCGGCAAGAGACCCAGTACTTC

V gene: TRBV3-1/TRBV3-2
D gene: TRBD2
clone size: NA
J gene: TRBJ2-1
CDR3 protein: CASSQASGRAYNEQFF
CDR3 DNA: TGTGCCAGCAGCCAGGCCAGCGGGAGGGCCTACAATGAGCAGTTCTTC

V gene: TRBV2
D gene: NA
clone size: NA
J gene: TRBJ2-1
CDR3 protein: CASRVGGGLNEQFF
CDR3 DNA: TGTGCCAGCAGGGTCGGAGGAGGGCTCAATGAGCAGTTCTTC

V gene: TRBV9
D gene: NA
clone size: NA
J gene: TRBJ2-7
CDR3 protein: CASSVGQSYEQYF
CDR3 DNA: TGTGCCAGCAGCGTAGGACAGTCCTACGAGCAGTACTTC

V gene: TRBV29-1
D gene: NA
clone size: NA
J gene: TRBJ1-1
CDR3 protein: CSVVRRDTEAFF
CDR3 DNA: TGCAGCGTTGTTAGACGGGACACTGAAGCTTTCTTT

V gene: TRBV12-3/TRBV12-4
D gene: NA
clone size: NA
J gene: TRBJ1-6
CDR3 protein: CASRWTDSPLHF
CDR3 DNA: TGTGCCAGCAGGTGGACAGACTCACCCCTCCACTTT

V gene: TRBV28
D gene: TRBD2
clone size: NA
J gene: TRBJ2-1
CDR3 protein: CASSLYSGNGQFF
CDR3 DNA: TGTGCCAGCAGTTTATATAGCGGGAATGGGCAGTTCTTC

V gene: TRBV3-1/TRBV3-2
D gene: NA
clone size: NA
J gene: TRBJ2-1
CDR3 protein: CASGSGQLHGEQFF
CDR3 DNA: TGTGCCAGCGGGTCAGGGCAATTACACGGGGAGCAGTTCTTC

V gene: TRBV18
D gene: TRBD1
clone size: NA
J gene: TRBJ1-2
CDR3 protein: CASSPRTGGLNYGYTF
CDR3 DNA: TGTGCCAGCTCACCGCGGACAGGGGGCCTAAACTATGGCTACACCTTC

V gene: TRBV5-1
D gene: TRBD1
clone size: few
J gene: TRBJ1-1
CDR3 protein: CASTLTRQGLGKTEAFF
CDR3 DNA: TGCGCCAGTACGCTCACCCGACAGGGGTTAGGAAAGACTGAAGCTTTCTTT

V gene: TRBV7-9
D gene: NA
clone size: NA
J gene: TRBJ2-5
CDR3 protein: CASSLVKREETQYF
CDR3 DNA: TGTGCCAGCAGCTTAGTGAAGCGGGAAGAGACCCAGTACTTC

V gene: TRBV5-1
D gene: TRBD2
clone size: NA
J gene: TRBJ2-7
CDR3 protein: CASKLAAGGTSYEQYF
CDR3 DNA: TGCGCCAGCAAATTGGCAGCGGGAGGAACCTCCTACGAGCAGTACTTC

V gene: TRBV28
D gene: NA
clone size: NA
J gene: TRBJ2-1
CDR3 protein: CASSFPSGGNEQFF
CDR3 DNA: TGTGCCAGCAGTTTTCCCTCTGGAGGGAATGAGCAGTTCTTC

V gene: TRBV7-9
D gene: NA
clone size: NA
J gene: TRBJ2-1
CDR3 protein: CASSWSDEQFF
CDR3 DNA: TGTGCCAGCAGCTGGAGCGATGAGCAGTTCTTC

V gene: TRBV7-7
D gene: NA
clone size: NA
J gene: TRBJ2-3
CDR3 protein: CASSSYNTDTQYF
CDR3 DNA: TGTGCTAGCAGCTCATACAACACAGATACGCAGTATTTT

V gene: TRBV27
D gene: TRBD1
clone size: NA
J gene: TRBJ2-5
CDR3 protein: CASSRDRQETQYF
CDR3 DNA: TGTGCCAGCAGTAGGGACAGACAAGAGACCCAGTACTTC

V gene: TRBV27
D gene: TRBD2
clone size: NA
J gene: TRBJ2-7
CDR3 protein: CASSITSSGRIYEQYF
CDR3 DNA: TGTGCCAGCAGTATAACCTCTAGCGGGAGGATCTACGAGCAGTACTTC

V gene: TRBV5-6
D gene: NA
clone size: NA
J gene: TRBJ2-7
CDR3 protein: CASSSWGRPYEQYF
CDR3 DNA: TGTGCCAGCAGCTCGTGGGGCAGGCCCTACGAGCAGTACTTC

V gene: TRBV18
D gene: NA
clone size: NA
J gene: TRBJ1-6
CDR3 protein: CASSPTEISSTLHF
CDR3 DNA: TGTGCCAGCTCCCCAACAGAGATCTCATCCACCCTCCACTTT

V gene: TRBV4-2
D gene: TRBD2
clone size: NA
J gene: TRBJ2-5
CDR3 protein: CASSQGGILGEETQYF
CDR3 DNA: TGTGCCAGCAGCCAGGGGGGGATCTTGGGGGAAGAGACCCAGTACTTC

V gene: TRBV5-1
D gene: TRBD1
clone size: NA
J gene: TRBJ2-5
CDR3 protein: CASSLEGDRYQETQYF
CDR3 DNA: TGCGCCAGCAGCTTGGAGGGGGACAGGTACCAAGAGACCCAGTACTTC

V gene: TRBV5-4
D gene: TRBD1
clone size: once
J gene: TRBJ1-4
CDR3 protein: CASSVGQVGEKLFF
CDR3 DNA: TGTGCCAGCAGCGTGGGACAGGTGGGGGAAAAACTGTTTTTT

V gene: TRBV28
D gene: NA
clone size: NA
J gene: TRBJ1-6
CDR3 protein: CASSFLTVRSYNSPLHF
CDR3 DNA: TGTGCCAGCAGTTTCCTGACAGTACGGTCCTATAATTCACCCCTCCACTTT

V gene: TRBV5-1
D gene: TRBD2
clone size: NA
J gene: TRBJ2-5
CDR3 protein: CASSLVTSGSGETQYF
CDR3 DNA: TGCGCCAGCAGCTTGGTGACTAGCGGGAGTGGGGAGACCCAGTACTTC

V gene: TRBV7-9
D gene: NA
clone size: NA
J gene: TRBJ1-2
CDR3 protein: CATGQTLNYGYTF
CDR3 DNA: TGTGCCACAGGACAGACGCTGAACTATGGCTACACCTTC

V gene: TRBV10-3
D gene: NA
clone size: NA
J gene: TRBJ2-7
CDR3 protein: CAISESLTARGEQYF
CDR3 DNA: TGTGCCATCAGTGAGTCGTTGACCGCTCGCGGCGAGCAGTACTTC

V gene: TRBV2
D gene: TRBD1
clone size: NA
J gene: TRBJ1-2
CDR3 protein: CASSENRGNYGYTF
CDR3 DNA: TGTGCCAGCAGTGAAAACAGGGGAAACTATGGCTACACCTTC

V gene: TRBV5-1
D gene: NA
clone size: NA
J gene: TRBJ2-5
CDR3 protein: CASSAGTAGETQYF
CDR3 DNA: TGCGCCAGCAGCGCCGGGACGGCGGGGGAGACCCAGTACTTC

V gene: TRBV30
D gene: TRBD2
clone size: NA
J gene: TRBJ2-5
CDR3 protein: CAWSVRWTSGSLGRAETQYF
CDR3 DNA: TGTGCCTGGAGTGTAAGGTGGACTAGCGGGAGCTTGGGGAGGGCAGAGACCCAGTACTTC

V gene: TRBV2
D gene: TRBD1
clone size: NA
J gene: TRBJ2-7
CDR3 protein: CASLGDRGTYEQYF
CDR3 DNA: TGTGCCAGCCTCGGGGACAGGGGGACCTACGAGCAGTACTTC

V gene: TRBV27
D gene: NA
clone size: NA
J gene: TRBJ2-2
CDR3 protein: CASSTANTGELFF
CDR3 DNA: TGTGCCAGCAGTACGGCGAACACCGGGGAGCTGTTTTTT

V gene: TRBV7-9
D gene: NA
clone size: few
J gene: TRBJ1-1
CDR3 protein: CASSLSGGTEAFF
CDR3 DNA: TGTGCCAGCAGCTTATCGGGGGGCACTGAAGCTTTCTTT

V gene: TRBV19
D gene: TRBD2
clone size: NA
J gene: TRBJ2-1
CDR3 protein: CASRSSGRAVFF
CDR3 DNA: TGTGCCAGTAGGTCTAGCGGGAGGGCCGTGTTCTTC

V gene: TRBV7-9
D gene: NA
clone size: NA
J gene: TRBJ2-2
CDR3 protein: CASSLTGRTGELFF
CDR3 DNA: TGTGCCAGCAGCTTAACCGGGAGAACCGGGGAGCTGTTTTTT

V gene: TRBV18
D gene: TRBD1
clone size: NA
J gene: TRBJ1-1
CDR3 protein: CASSPGQVNTEAFF
CDR3 DNA: TGTGCCAGCTCACCCGGACAGGTTAACACTGAAGCTTTCTTT

V gene: TRBV30
D gene: TRBD1
clone size: NA
J gene: TRBJ1-1
CDR3 protein: CAWSRDRGSTEAFF
CDR3 DNA: TGTGCCTGGAGTAGGGACAGGGGGAGCACTGAAGCTTTCTTT

V gene: TRBV12-3/TRBV12-4
D gene: NA
clone size: NA
J gene: TRBJ1-2
CDR3 protein: CASSRRDGGYTF
CDR3 DNA: TGTGCCAGCAGTCGGAGGGACGGAGGCTACACCTTC

V gene: TRBV7-8
D gene: NA
clone size: NA
J gene: TRBJ1-5
CDR3 protein: CASSLQGRKNQPQHF
CDR3 DNA: TGTGCCAGCAGCTTACAGGGAAGGAAAAATCAGCCCCAGCATTTT

V gene: TRBV5-6
D gene: NA
clone size: NA
J gene: TRBJ1-2
CDR3 protein: CASAKLQAYTF
CDR3 DNA: TGTGCCAGCGCAAAGTTACAGGCCTACACCTTC

V gene: TRBV19
D gene: NA
clone size: NA
J gene: TRBJ2-2
CDR3 protein: CASSLLGQGTGELFF
CDR3 DNA: TGTGCCAGTAGTCTTTTGGGGCAGGGGACCGGGGAGCTGTTTTTT

V gene: TRBV10-3
D gene: NA
clone size: NA
J gene: TRBJ1-1
CDR3 protein: CAISDQVNTEAFF
CDR3 DNA: TGTGCCATCAGTGATCAGGTGAACACTGAAGCTTTCTTT

V gene: TRBV4-1
D gene: NA
clone size: NA
J gene: TRBJ2-7
CDR3 protein: CASSQGAPYEQYF
CDR3 DNA: TGCGCCAGCAGCCAAGGGGCTCCCTACGAGCAGTACTTC

V gene: TRBV5-1
D gene: TRBD1
clone size: once
J gene: TRBJ1-1
CDR3 protein: CASSSTLRTGLNTEAFF
CDR3 DNA: TGCGCCAGCAGCTCAACACTCAGGACAGGTCTGAACACTGAAGCTTTCTTT

V gene: TRBV28
D gene: NA
clone size: NA
J gene: TRBJ1-5
CDR3 protein: CASRKTAYSNQPQHF
CDR3 DNA: TGTGCCAGCAGGAAGACAGCTTATAGCAATCAGCCCCAGCATTTT

V gene: TRBV27
D gene: TRBD1
clone size: NA
J gene: TRBJ2-6
CDR3 protein: CASKRQGYGANVLTF
CDR3 DNA: TGTGCCAGCAAGAGACAGGGCTATGGGGCCAACGTCCTGACTTTC